The clone carrying this T cell receptor (beta chain) was counted ten times or more. Germline lookup yields CDR1 MDHEN and CDR2 SYDVKM. This CDR3 has 15 amino acids. V lost 5 bases and J lost 4; bases outside the gene matches: 10. Hyperthyroidism in the patients, aged 18 to 65, was newly diagnosed and under 2 months in duration. RNA transcripts yielded amplified TCR beta CDR3 regions. HTBI primers were the set used in a first-round RT-PCR of the TCR CDR3. MiXCR, applied by TCRdb to the multiplex PCR reads, yields one record per CDR3 protein. Of 300,000 to 350,000 distinct CDR3 sequences in the sample, around 23% were seen once. This specimen belongs to a study of T cells in Graves' hyperthyroidism and ophthalmopathy. At the level of the study: Peripheral blood draws took place at initial diagnosis, ahead of any treatment.

This TCR derives from a woman aged 50 to 65 with Graves' hyperthyroidism. This chain uses TRBV28 with TRBJ1-2, with TRBD1 identical over 7 bases. The sequencing input was blood. The DNA for the CDR3 is TGTGCCAGCAGTCCGACAGGGAGGTCCCTCTATGGCTACACCTTC. It codes for CASSPTGRSLYGYTF.